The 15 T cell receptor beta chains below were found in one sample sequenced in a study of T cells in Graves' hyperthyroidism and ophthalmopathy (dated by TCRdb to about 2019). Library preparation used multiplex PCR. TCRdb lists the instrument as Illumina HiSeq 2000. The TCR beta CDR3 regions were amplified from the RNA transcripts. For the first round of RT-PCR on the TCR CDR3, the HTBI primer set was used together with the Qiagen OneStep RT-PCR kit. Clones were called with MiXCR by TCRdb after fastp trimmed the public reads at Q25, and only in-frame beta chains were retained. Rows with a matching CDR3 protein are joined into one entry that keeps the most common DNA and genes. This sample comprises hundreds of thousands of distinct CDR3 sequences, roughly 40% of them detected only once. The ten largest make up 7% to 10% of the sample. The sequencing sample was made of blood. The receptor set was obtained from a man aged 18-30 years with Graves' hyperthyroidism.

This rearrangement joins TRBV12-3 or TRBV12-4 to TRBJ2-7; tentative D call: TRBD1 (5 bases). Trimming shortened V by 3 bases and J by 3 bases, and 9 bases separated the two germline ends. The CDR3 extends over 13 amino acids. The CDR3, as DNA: TGTGCCAGCAGTTTCGGCAGGGTCTACGAGCAGTACTTC. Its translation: CASSFGRVYEQYF.

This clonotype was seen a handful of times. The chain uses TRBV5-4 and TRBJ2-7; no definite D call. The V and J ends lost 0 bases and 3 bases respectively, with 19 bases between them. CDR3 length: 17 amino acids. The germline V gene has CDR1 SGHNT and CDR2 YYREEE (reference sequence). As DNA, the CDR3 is TGTGCCAGCAGCTTGGGTCTCCCCATCTCCTCTCACTACGAGCAGTACTTC. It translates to CASSLGLPISSHYEQYF.

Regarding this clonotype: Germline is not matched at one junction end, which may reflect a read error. CDR3 bases: TGTGCCAGTAGTAAGCGGGACGCCGATTCCGGGGAGCTGCTTTTT. Translated: CASSKRDADSGELLF. The chain is built from TRBV19 and TRBJ2-2; 7 nucleotides line up with TRBD2. The CDR3 contains 15 residues. The V gene's germline CDR1 is LNHDA and CDR2 SQIVND (reference sequence).

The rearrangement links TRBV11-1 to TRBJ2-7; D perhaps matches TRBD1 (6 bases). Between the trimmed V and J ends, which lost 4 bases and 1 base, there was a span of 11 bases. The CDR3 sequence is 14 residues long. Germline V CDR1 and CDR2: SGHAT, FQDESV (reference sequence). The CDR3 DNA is TGTGCCAGCAGCTCTCTACAGGGTTCCTACGAGCAGTACTTC. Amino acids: CASSSLQGSYEQYF. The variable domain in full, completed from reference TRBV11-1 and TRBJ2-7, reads EAEVAQSPRYKITEKSQAVAFWCDPISGHATLYWYRQILGQGPELLVQFQDESVVDDSQLPKDRFSAERLKGVDSTLKIQPAELGDSAMYLCASSSLQGSYEQYFGPGTRLTVT.

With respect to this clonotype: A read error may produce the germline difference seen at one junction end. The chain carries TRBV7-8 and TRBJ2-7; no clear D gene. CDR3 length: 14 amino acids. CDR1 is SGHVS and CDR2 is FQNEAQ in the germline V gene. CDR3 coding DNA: TGCGCCAGCAGCCCCTTAATGAGTAGTTACGAGCAGTACTTC. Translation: CASSPLMSSYEQYF.

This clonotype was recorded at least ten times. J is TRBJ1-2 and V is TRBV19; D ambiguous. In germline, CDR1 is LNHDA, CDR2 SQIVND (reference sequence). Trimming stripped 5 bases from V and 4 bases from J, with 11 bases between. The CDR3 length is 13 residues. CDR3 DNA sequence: TGTGCCAGTAGTTCCCCACACTTCTATGGCTACACCTTC. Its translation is CASSSPHFYGYTF.

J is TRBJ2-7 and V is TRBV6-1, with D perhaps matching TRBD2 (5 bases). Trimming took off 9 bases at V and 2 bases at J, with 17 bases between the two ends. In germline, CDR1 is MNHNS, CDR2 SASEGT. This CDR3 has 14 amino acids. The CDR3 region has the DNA TGTGCCAGTGGGATGGGAGACTCAACCTACGAGCAGTACTTC. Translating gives CASGMGDSTYEQYF.

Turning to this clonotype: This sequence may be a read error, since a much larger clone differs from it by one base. CDR3 nucleotides: TGTGCCAGCAGCTCGGGACAGGAGAATGGAAAACTGTTTTTT. Residues: CASSSGQENGKLFF. The V gene is TRBV7-9, the J gene TRBJ1-4; the match to TRBD1 covers 8 bases. The CDR3 is 14 residues long. From germline, CDR1 is SEHNR and CDR2 FQNEAQ (reference sequence).

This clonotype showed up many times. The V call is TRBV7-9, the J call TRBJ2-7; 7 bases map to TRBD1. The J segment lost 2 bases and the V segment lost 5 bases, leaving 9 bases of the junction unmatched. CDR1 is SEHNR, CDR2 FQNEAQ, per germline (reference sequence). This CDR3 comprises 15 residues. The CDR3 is CASSADRVDAYEQYF. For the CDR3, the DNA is TGTGCCAGCAGCGCAGACAGGGTGGACGCCTACGAGCAGTACTTC. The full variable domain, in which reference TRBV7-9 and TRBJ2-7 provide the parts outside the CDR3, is DTGVSQNPRHKITKRGQNVTFRCDPISEHNRLYWYRQTLGQGPEFLTYFQNEAQLEKSRLLSDRFSAERPKGSFSTLEIQRTEQGDSAMYLCASSADRVDAYEQYFGPGTRLTVT.

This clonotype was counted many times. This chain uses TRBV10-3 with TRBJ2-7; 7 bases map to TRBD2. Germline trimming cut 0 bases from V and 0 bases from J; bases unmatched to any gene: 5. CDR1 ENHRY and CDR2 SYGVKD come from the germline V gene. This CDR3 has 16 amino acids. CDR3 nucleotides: TGTGCCATCAGTGAGTCGCGGGGCGGGGGCTCCTACGAGCAGTACTTC. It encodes CAISESRGGGSYEQYF.

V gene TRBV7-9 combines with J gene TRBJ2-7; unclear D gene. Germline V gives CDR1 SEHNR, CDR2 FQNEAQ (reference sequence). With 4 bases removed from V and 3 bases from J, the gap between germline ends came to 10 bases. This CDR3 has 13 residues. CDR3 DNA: TGTGCCAGCAGCTCCAAGCAGAGCTACGAGCAGTACTTC. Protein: CASSSKQSYEQYF.

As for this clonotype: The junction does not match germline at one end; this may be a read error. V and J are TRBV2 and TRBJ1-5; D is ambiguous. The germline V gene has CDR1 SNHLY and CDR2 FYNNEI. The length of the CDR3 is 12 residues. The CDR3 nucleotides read TGTGCCAGCCGTGAGGTGGGTCAGCCCCAGCATTTT. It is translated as CASREVGQPQHF. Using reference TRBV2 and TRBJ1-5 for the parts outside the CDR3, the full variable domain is EPEVTQTPSHQVTQMGQEVILRCVPISNHLYFYWYRQILGQKVEFLVSFYNNEISEKSEIFDDQFSVERPDGSNFTLKIRSTKLEDSAMYFCASREVGQPQHFGDGTRLSIL.

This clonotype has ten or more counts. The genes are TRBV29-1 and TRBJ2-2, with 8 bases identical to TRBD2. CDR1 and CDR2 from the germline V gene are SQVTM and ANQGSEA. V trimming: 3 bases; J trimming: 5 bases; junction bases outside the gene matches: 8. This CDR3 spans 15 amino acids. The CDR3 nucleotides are TGCAGCGTTGAGGCGAGCGGGGGCTATACCGGGGAGCTGTTTTTT. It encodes CSVEASGGYTGELFF.

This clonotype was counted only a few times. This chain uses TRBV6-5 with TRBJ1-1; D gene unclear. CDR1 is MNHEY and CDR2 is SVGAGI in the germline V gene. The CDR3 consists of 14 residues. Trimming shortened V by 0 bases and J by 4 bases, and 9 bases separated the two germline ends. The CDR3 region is CASSYSGPATEAFF. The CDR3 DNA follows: TGTGCCAGCAGTTACTCGGGTCCGGCCACTGAAGCTTTCTTT.

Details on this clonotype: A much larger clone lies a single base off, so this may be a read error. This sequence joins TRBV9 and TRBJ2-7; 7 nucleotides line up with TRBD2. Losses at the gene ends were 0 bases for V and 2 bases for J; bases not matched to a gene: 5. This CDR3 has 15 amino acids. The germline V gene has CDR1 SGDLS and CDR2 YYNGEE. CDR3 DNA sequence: TGTGCCAGCAGCGTAGCGGCTAGCGGAGCCTACGAGCAGTACTTC. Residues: CASSVAASGAYEQYF.